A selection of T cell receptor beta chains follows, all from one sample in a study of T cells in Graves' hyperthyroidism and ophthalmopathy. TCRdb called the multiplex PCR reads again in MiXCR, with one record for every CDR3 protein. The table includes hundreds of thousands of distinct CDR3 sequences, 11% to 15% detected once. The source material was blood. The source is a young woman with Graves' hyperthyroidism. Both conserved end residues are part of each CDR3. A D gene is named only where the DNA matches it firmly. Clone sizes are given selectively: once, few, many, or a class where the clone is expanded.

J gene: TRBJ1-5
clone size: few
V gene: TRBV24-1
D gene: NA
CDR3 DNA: TGTGCCACCGGAGACGGGAATCAGCCCCAGCATTTT
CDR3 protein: CATGDGNQPQHF

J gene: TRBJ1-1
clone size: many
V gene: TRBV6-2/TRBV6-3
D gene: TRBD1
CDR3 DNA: TGTGCCAGCAGTTACGGGGGGACAGGGAACACTGAAGCTTTCTTT
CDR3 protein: CASSYGGTGNTEAFF

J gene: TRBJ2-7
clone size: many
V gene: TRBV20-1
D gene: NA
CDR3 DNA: TGCAGTGCTAGAGATCCAACCCTCCTCGTCGAGCAGTACTTC
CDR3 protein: CSARDPTLLVEQYF

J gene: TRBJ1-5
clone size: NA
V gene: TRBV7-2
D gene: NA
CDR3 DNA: TGTGCCAGCAGCTTAGCTACGCTAGGGGATAGCAATCAGCCCCAGCATTTT
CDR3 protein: CASSLATLGDSNQPQHF

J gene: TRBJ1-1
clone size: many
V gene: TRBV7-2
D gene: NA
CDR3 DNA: TGTGCCAGCAGCTCCTCACTCATCGTCACTGAAGCTTTCTTT
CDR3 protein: CASSSSLIVTEAFF

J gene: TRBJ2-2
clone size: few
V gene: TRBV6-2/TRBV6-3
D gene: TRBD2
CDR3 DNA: TGTGCCAGCAGTTCCAGGACTAGCGGATACACCGGGGAGCTGTTTTTT
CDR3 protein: CASSSRTSGYTGELFF

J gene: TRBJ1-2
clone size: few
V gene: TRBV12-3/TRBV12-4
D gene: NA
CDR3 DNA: TGTGCCAGCTCCGTCGTGCCCAACTATGGCTACACCTTC
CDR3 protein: CASSVVPNYGYTF

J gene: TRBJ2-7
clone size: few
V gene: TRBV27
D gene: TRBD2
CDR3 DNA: TGTGCCAGCAGCTTAACCGGGACTAGCCCCTACGAGCAGTACTTC
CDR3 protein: CASSLTGTSPYEQYF

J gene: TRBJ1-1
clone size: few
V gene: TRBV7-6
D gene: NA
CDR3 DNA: TGTGCCAGCAGCTGGGAAGTGAACACTGAAGCTTTCTTT
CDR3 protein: CASSWEVNTEAFF

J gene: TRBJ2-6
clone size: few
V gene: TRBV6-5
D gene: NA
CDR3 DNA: TGTGCCAGCAGTTCCTCCTCAACAGGGATTATGGCTGGGGCCAACGTCCTGACTTTC
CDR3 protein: CASSSSSTGIMAGANVLTF

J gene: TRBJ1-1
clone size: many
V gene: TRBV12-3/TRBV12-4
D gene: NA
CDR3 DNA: TGTGCCAGCAGTTCTACGACAGCGAACACTGAAGCTTTCTTT
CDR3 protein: CASSSTTANTEAFF

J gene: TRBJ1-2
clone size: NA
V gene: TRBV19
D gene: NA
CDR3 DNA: TGTGCCAGTAGCATAGGACGGACCTCAGGCTACACCTTC
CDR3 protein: CASSIGRTSGYTF

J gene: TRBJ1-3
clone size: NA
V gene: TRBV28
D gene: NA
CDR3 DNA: TGTGCCAGCAGTCCCGCGCTGGGTGGGGGCTCTGGAAACACCATATATTTT
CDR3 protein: CASSPALGGGSGNTIYF

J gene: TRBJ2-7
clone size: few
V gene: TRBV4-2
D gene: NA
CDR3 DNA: TGTGCCAGCAGCCAAGCGGAACAGGTTGGGTACGAGCAGTACTTC
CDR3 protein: CASSQAEQVGYEQYF

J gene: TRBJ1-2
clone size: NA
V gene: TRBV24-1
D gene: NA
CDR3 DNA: TGTGCCACCAGTGATCTCGCGGCAGAATATGGCTACACCTTC
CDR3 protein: CATSDLAAEYGYTF